The 17 T cell receptor beta chains below were found in one sample sequenced in a study of spatial heterogeneity in lung cancer. Specified time point: sample taken at primary tumor resection. No cells were sorted before sequencing. The whole RNA sequenced was extracted from tumor, nontumor lung or frozen PBMC. One entry per CDR3 protein, called by TCRdb with MiXCR from the 5' RACE reads. Among around 10,000 distinct CDR3 sequences listed, around 3.9% were seen once. The source material was normal lung tissue next to the tumor, sampled at surgery. All receptors come from a male donor with early-stage non-small cell lung cancer.

Ten or more counts support this clonotype. This beta chain is an off-target read within a library intended for alpha chains, so its frequency means little. The chain joins TRBV27 to TRBJ1-6; D remains ambiguous. Germline lookup yields CDR1 MNHEY and CDR2 SMNVEV (reference sequence). The CDR3 length is 13 residues. V was cut by 8 bases and J by 0 bases, with 5 bases left in between. CDR3 sequence reads: CASGSSYNSPLHF. CDR3 DNA sequence: TGTGCCAGCGGGAGCTCCTATAATTCACCCCTCCACTTT.

This clonotype was counted at least ten times. This beta chain is a stray read from a library made for alpha chains; its abundance is not meaningful. The CDR3 protein is CASSLFRREETQYF. Here the CDR3 DNA reads TGTGCCAGCAGCTTATTTCGGAGGGAAGAGACCCAGTACTTC. The chain joins TRBV7-6 to TRBJ2-5; a weak D match, TRBD2 (6 bases). Germline CDR1 SGHVS, CDR2 FNYEAQ. Trimming took off 2 bases at V and 3 bases at J, with 10 bases between the two ends. This CDR3 region has 14 residues. The whole variable domain, filled in from reference TRBV7-6 and TRBJ2-5, reads GAGVSQSPRYKVTKRGQDVALRCDPISGHVSLYWYRQALGQGPEFLTYFNYEAQQDKSGLPNDRFSAERPEGSISTLTIQRTEQRDSAMYRCASSLFRREETQYFGPGTRLLVL.

The sample holds many counts of this clonotype. Within a library made for alpha chains, this beta chain is off target, and its count is uninformative. This chain joins TRBV12-3 or TRBV12-4 and TRBJ1-5; maybe TRBD1 (5 bases). The CDR3 covers 15 residues. Trimming took off 4 bases at V and 0 bases at J, with 10 bases between the two ends. The CDR3 reads CASSYDTGSNQPQHF. DNA for the CDR3: TGTGCCAGCAGTTACGATACAGGTAGCAATCAGCCCCAGCATTTT.

Ten or more counts support this clonotype. This beta chain is a stray read from a library made for alpha chains; its abundance is not meaningful. The chain recombines TRBV12-3 or TRBV12-4 with TRBJ2-6; 8 bases match TRBD1. J lost 2 bases, V lost 4 bases, and 13 bases had no gene match. The CDR3 loop spans 19 amino acids. This chain's CDR3 is CASSSSQLRRGPGANVLTF. CDR3 sequence (DNA): TGTGCCAGCAGTTCCTCTCAACTCCGCAGGGGGCCTGGGGCCAACGTCCTGACTTTC.

A word on this clonotype: For a library built for alpha chains, this beta chain is a stray read; little rests on its size. The rearrangement uses TRBV2 and TRBJ1-3, with no clear D. V lost 8 bases to trimming and J lost 0 bases, with 11 bases between them. CDR1 is SNHLY, CDR2 FYNNEI, per germline. The CDR3 consists of 14 residues. CDR3 in amino acids: CASVRGSSGNTIYF. Written as DNA, the CDR3 is TGTGCCAGCGTCCGAGGGAGCTCTGGAAACACCATATATTTT.

The sample holds many counts of this clonotype. With the library built for alpha chains, this beta chain is off target and its frequency is not meaningful. The rearrangement joins TRBV7-2 to TRBJ1-1; D is unclear. The CDR3 extends over 15 amino acids. V lost 5 bases, J lost 0 bases, and 13 bases lay in between. From germline, CDR1 is SGHTA and CDR2 FQGNSA. The CDR3 nucleotides are TGTGCCAGCAGCAGGACCAGGAGTTTGAACACTGAAGCTTTCTTT. This translates into CASSRTRSLNTEAFF.

By its share, this clonotype is medium-sized. As an off-target read in a library built for alpha chains, this beta chain has a frequency of little significance. This sequence joins TRBV18 and TRBJ2-3; 11 bases fit TRBD1. From germline, CDR1 is KGHSH and CDR2 LQKENI. J was trimmed by 1 base and V by 3 bases; bases with no gene match: 0. The CDR3 totals 15 residues. The CDR3 sequence: CASSPGQGGTDTQYF. DNA for the CDR3: TGTGCCAGCTCACCGGGACAGGGGGGCACAGATACGCAGTATTTT.

Ten or more counts support this clonotype. This beta chain is a stray sequence in a library constructed for alpha chains; its clone size is not meaningful. J is TRBJ2-1 and V is TRBV6-5; a possible D gene is TRBD1 (6 bases). Germline V gives CDR1 MNHEY, CDR2 SVGAGI. CDR3 size: 14 residues. Trimming took 6 bases from V and 5 from J, leaving 14 bases between them. DNA of the CDR3: TGTGCCAGCAGGGAACAGGGTAGCCACAATGAGCAGTTCTTC. Translation: CASREQGSHNEQFF.

In this sample, this clonotype turned up many times. Being off target in a library aimed at alpha chains, this beta chain has a size of little meaning. The gene calls are TRBV29-1 and TRBJ2-6, with D tentatively TRBD1 (5 bases). Germline CDR1 reads SQVTM; CDR2 reads ANQGSEA. Trimming removed 6 bases from V and 0 bases from J, with 12 bases in between. The CDR3 sequence is 15 residues long. The CDR3 DNA is TGCAGCGTATCTACAGGAAACTCTGGGGCCAACGTCCTGACTTTC. Its protein is CSVSTGNSGANVLTF.

Within the sample, this clonotype is medium-sized (0.01 to 0.1%). The library was designed around alpha chains, so this beta chain is a stray read whose abundance carries little weight. CDR3 DNA: TGTGCCAGCTCGGGGGGCCACTACGAGCAGTACTTC. Residues: CASSGGHYEQYF. V usage is TRBV18 and J usage is TRBJ2-7; perhaps D is TRBD1 or TRBD2 (6 bases each). The germline gives CDR1 KGHSH, CDR2 LQKENI. This CDR3 region has 12 residues. V lost 6 bases, J lost 3 bases, and 9 bases lay in between.

Judged by abundance, this clonotype is medium-sized. The library was prepared for alpha chains; this beta chain is a stray read, so its frequency means little. The V gene is TRBV29-1, the J gene TRBJ1-1; 8 positions agree with TRBD1. Germline CDR1 and CDR2: SQVTM and ANQGSEA. The CDR3 covers 16 residues. Trimming took 3 bases from V and 4 from J; bases not matched to a gene: 13. In DNA form, the CDR3 reads TGCAGCGTTGAGAGACCTCAGGGGGCGCGGGGCACTGAAGCTTTCTTT. Translating it yields CSVERPQGARGTEAFF.

Details on this clonotype: This may stem from a read error, because a much larger clone lies one nucleotide away. A library made for alpha chains picked up this beta chain off target, so its size means little. This chain links TRBV5-4 with TRBJ2-4, with D perhaps assigned TRBD1 or TRBD2 (5 bases each). This CDR3 has 16 amino acids. The V and J ends lost 3 bases and 0 bases respectively, with 13 bases between them. Germline loops: CDR1 SGHNT, CDR2 YYREEE (reference sequence). This chain's CDR3 is CASSSRVGVAKNIQYF. CDR3 coding DNA: TGTGCCAGCAGCTCTAGGGTGGGGGTAGCCAAAAACATTCAGTACTTC.

The sample holds many counts of this clonotype. For a library built for alpha chains, this beta chain is a stray read; little rests on its size. The gene calls are TRBV7-2 and TRBJ1-1; D gene unclear. Trimming stripped 5 bases from V and 11 bases from J, with 18 bases between. The germline gives CDR1 SGHTA, CDR2 FQGNSA. The CDR3 spans 13 residues. CDR3 protein: CASSNVGVAVAFF. CDR3 DNA sequence: TGTGCCAGCAGCAACGTGGGTGTGGCGGTTGCTTTCTTT.

This clonotype was observed many times. The library was prepared for alpha chains; this beta chain is a stray read, so its frequency means little. The chain links TRBV6-1 to TRBJ1-6; D uncertain. The germline CDR1 and CDR2 sequences are MNHNS and SASEGT. CDR3 size: 17 residues. With 5 bases removed from V and 7 bases from J, the gap between germline ends came to 21 bases. CDR3 nucleotides: TGTGCCAGCAGTCAAACACGACCAAGCTGGAGCAATTCACCCCTCCACTTT. The encoded protein is CASSQTRPSWSNSPLHF.

This clonotype qualifies as medium-sized. This beta chain was picked up by a library intended for alpha chains and is off target, so its count carries little meaning. V usage is TRBV18 and J usage is TRBJ1-5, with D tentatively TRBD1 (6 bases). CDR3 length: 13 residues. Trimming pared 5 bases from V and 7 bases from J, leaving 12 bases between. From germline, CDR1 is KGHSH and CDR2 LQKENI. The CDR3 reads CASSSKQGQPQHF. The CDR3, as DNA: TGTGCCAGCTCAAGCAAACAGGGACAGCCCCAGCATTTT.

Ten or more counts support this clonotype. As an off-target read in a library built for alpha chains, this beta chain has a frequency of little significance. Here the CDR3 DNA reads TGCAGCGTTGAAGAAGGTGGACGAGGGGACGAGCAGTACTTC. This codes for CSVEEGGRGDEQYF. The V and J genes are TRBV29-1 and TRBJ2-7; either TRBD1 or TRBD2 may supply D (5 bases each). Trimming stripped 0 bases from V and 5 bases from J, with 14 bases between. CDR3 length equals 14 residues. The germline CDR1 and CDR2 sequences are SQVTM and ANQGSEA.

This clonotype showed up many times. Since it is a stray read in a library aimed at alpha chains, this beta chain has a size that is not meaningful. The genes are TRBV12-3 or TRBV12-4 and TRBJ1-5, with TRBD1 identical over 10 bases. The CDR3 has 15 residues. V lost 6 bases to trimming and J lost 7 bases; unmatched junction nucleotides: 9. This CDR3 is CASSLTGTGVQPQHF. In DNA, the CDR3 is TGTGCCAGCAGCCTCACCGGGACAGGGGTACAGCCCCAGCATTTT.